The present T cell receptor beta chain was sequenced within a study of blood T cell repertoires in COVID-19. The wider study: Collection of acute and convalescent COVID-19 samples took place in the United States, Italy and Spain.

Trimming removed 1 base from V and 10 bases from J, with 11 bases in between. Germline V gives CDR1 MGHDK, CDR2 SYGVNS. The CDR3 has 13 amino acids. Original data processing: Amplification of reference gene primers provided the estimated nucleated cell counts. Sequenced by immunoSEQ multiplex PCR; TCRdb stores in-frame clones only, minus some. V and J calls and clone size follow that table, whereas D and trimming were derived from the DNA. This sample has approximately 50,000 clones; over 80% occur once, and the top ten carry roughly 7.1%. This receptor was identified in a man between 65 and 80 years old with active COVID-19. This chain joins TRBV25-1 and TRBJ1-5; the D gene is possibly TRBD1 (5 bases). Sample: peripheral blood. The CDR3 DNA sequence: TGTGCCAGCAGTGAATGGGGCCAGTTCCCCCAGCATTTT. Translated: CASSEWGQFPQHF.